This T cell receptor (beta chain) was observed in a study of blood T cell repertoires in COVID-19. Study context: Donors in the United States, Italy and Spain gave samples during acute or convalescent COVID-19.

The sample holds a few counts of this clone. Followed longitudinally, the Seattle patients had been enrolled during active infection. Per the study methods: Amplification of reference gene primers provided the estimated nucleated cell counts. Profiling relied on immunoSEQ multiplex PCR, and the TCRdb table lists in-frame clones only, not all of them. V, J and clone size were drawn from that table, and D and trimming were deduced from the DNA. The sample has about 160,000 clones; over 80% are singletons. The TCR comes from a man aged 30-40 years with COVID-19, enrolled during active disease. The sequencing sample was made of peripheral blood.

The CDR3 sequence: CASSQGGSLFEAFF. The CDR3 DNA follows: TGCGCCAGCAGCCAGGGGGGTTCCCTGTTTGAAGCTTTCTTT. This chain links TRBV4-3 with TRBJ1-1, with D possibly TRBD1 on 5 matching bases. This CDR3 is built from 14 residues. The V end lost 3 bases, the J end lost 7 bases, and 15 bases lay between the germline ends. The V gene's germline CDR1 is LGHNA and CDR2 YSLEER.